This T cell receptor (beta chain) was sequenced during a study of OX40 agonist ivuxolimab in advanced cancers. Study-wide results and caveats: The antigen specificity of the peripheral T cells (those that were expanded) was not determined. A proportion of nonresponders additionally exhibited low normalized T-cell clonal expansion.

V shed 4 bases and J shed 8 bases, with 13 bases lying between them. Germline CDR1 reads SGDLS; CDR2 reads YYNGEE. This CDR3 comprises 13 residues. Repertoires were generated with immunoSEQ multiplex PCR, while TCRdb's copy carries only in-frame clones and drops some. The sample yields about 40,000 clones, around 88% seen once. Remarks on this clone: Its target is unknown.

The input for sequencing was CD4+ or CD8+ T cells sorted from blood, taken in a trial of the OX40 agonist ivuxolimab. The rearrangement links TRBV9 to TRBJ2-1; D perhaps matches TRBD2 (6 bases). The sequence came from an adult with an advanced solid tumor such as melanoma, head and neck, liver or kidney cancer. The CDR3 nucleotides read TGTGCCAGCAGCCAGTTGACGGGAGATGAGCAGTTCTTC. Its protein product is CASSQLTGDEQFF.